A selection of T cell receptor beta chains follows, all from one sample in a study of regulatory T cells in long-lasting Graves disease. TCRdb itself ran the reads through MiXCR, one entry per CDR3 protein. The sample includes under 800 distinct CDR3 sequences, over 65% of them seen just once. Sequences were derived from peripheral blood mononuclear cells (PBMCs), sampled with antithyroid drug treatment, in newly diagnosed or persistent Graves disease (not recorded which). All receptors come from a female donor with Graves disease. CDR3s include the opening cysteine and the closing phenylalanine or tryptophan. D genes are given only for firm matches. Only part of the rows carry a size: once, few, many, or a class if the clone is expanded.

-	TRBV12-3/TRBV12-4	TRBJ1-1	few	CASSTMGGNTEAFF	TGTGCCAGCAGTACTATGGGGGGTAACACTGAAGCTTTCTTT
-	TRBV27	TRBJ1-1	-	CASIVPLNTEAFF	TGTGCCAGCATTGTCCCCTTGAACACTGAAGCTTTCTTT
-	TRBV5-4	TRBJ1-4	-	CASSYQTGATNEKLFF	TGTGCCAGCAGCTACCAGACGGGAGCAACTAATGAAAAACTGTTTTTT
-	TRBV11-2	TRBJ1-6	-	CASSLVHGNSPLHF	TGTGCCAGCAGCTTAGTCCACGGAAATTCACCCCTCCACTTT
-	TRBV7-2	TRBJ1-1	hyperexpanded	CASSLGSLGGAFF	TGTGCCAGCAGCTTAGGCAGCCTCGGTGGGGCTTTCTTT
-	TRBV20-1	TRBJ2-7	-	CSAKSVDEQYF	TGCAGTGCTAAATCAGTCGACGAGCAGTACTTC
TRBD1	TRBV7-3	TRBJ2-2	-	CASSLIPGGVAGELFF	TGTGCCAGCAGCTTAATACCAGGGGGCGTGGCCGGGGAGCTGTTTTTT
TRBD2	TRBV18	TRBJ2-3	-	CASSPWRTSGRYTQYF	TGTGCCAGCTCACCATGGAGGACTAGCGGGAGATATACGCAGTATTTT
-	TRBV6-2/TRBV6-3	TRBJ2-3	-	CASSQSGTDTQYF	TGTGCCAGCAGTCAGTCCGGAACAGATACGCAGTATTTT